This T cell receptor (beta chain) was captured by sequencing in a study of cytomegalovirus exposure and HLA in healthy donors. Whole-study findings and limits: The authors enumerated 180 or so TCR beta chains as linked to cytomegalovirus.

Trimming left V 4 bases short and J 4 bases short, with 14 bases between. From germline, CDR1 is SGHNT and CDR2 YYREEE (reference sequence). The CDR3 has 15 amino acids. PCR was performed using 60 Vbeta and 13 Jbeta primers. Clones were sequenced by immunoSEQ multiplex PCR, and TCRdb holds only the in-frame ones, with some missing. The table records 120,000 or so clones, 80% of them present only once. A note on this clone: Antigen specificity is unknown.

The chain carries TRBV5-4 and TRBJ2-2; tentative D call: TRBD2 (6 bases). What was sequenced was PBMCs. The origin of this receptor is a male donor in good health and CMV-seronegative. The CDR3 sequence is CASSPSAGGTGELFF. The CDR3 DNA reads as TGTGCCAGCAGCCCTAGCGCCGGCGGCACCGGGGAGCTGTTTTTT.